Listed below are T cell receptor beta chains from one sample, sequenced in a study of T cells in Graves' hyperthyroidism and ophthalmopathy. A single record per CDR3 protein comes from TCRdb applying MiXCR to the multiplex PCR reads. The repertoire holds 300,000 to 400,000 distinct CDR3 sequences, approximately 15% seen once, with approximately 11% in the top ten. The specimen was blood. These receptors came from a woman aged 55-70 years with Graves' hyperthyroidism. Both conserved end residues are part of each CDR3. Fields, in order: V gene, clone size, J gene, CDR3 length, D gene, CDR3 DNA, CDR3 protein. The D gene is left open where the match is weak. Clone size is stated in some rows and not others, as once, few, many or a class when expanded.

v_gene: TRBV11-2
abundance: few
j_gene: TRBJ2-5
len: 13
d_gene: TRBD2
CDR3nt: TGTGCCAGCAGCTTCCCTAGCGGAGAGACCCAGTACTTC
CDR3aa: CASSFPSGETQYF

v_gene: TRBV6-2/TRBV6-3
abundance: few
j_gene: TRBJ1-4
len: 15
d_gene: .
CDR3nt: TGTGCCAGCAGAGATTCACCCACTGCGGCGGAAAAACTGTTTTTT
CDR3aa: CASRDSPTAAEKLFF

v_gene: TRBV30
abundance: many
j_gene: TRBJ1-5
len: 13
d_gene: .
CDR3nt: TGTGCCTGGAGTCGGACTCCGGATCAGCCCCAGCATTTT
CDR3aa: CAWSRTPDQPQHF

v_gene: TRBV20-1
abundance: few
j_gene: TRBJ2-2
len: 15
d_gene: .
CDR3nt: TGCAGTGCTAGAGATGCTAACGCAGGCACCGGGGAGCTGTTTTTT
CDR3aa: CSARDANAGTGELFF

v_gene: TRBV30
abundance: .
j_gene: TRBJ2-1
len: 15
d_gene: .
CDR3nt: TGTGCCTGGACGCGAAGTAGGATAGCTAGCAATGAGCAGTTCTTC
CDR3aa: CAWTRSRIASNEQFF

v_gene: TRBV7-6
abundance: many
j_gene: TRBJ2-1
len: 15
d_gene: .
CDR3nt: TGTGCCAGCAGCAACATAGGGACCCTAAACAATGAGCAGTTCTTC
CDR3aa: CASSNIGTLNNEQFF

v_gene: TRBV7-8
abundance: many
j_gene: TRBJ2-7
len: 16
d_gene: TRBD1
CDR3nt: TGTGCCAGCAGTTTAAAGGGACAGTCCAAGAACCACGAGCAGTACTTC
CDR3aa: CASSLKGQSKNHEQYF

v_gene: TRBV20-1
abundance: many
j_gene: TRBJ1-6
len: 14
d_gene: .
CDR3nt: TGCAGTGGCACCGGGCCTAGGGATAATTCACCCCTCCACTTT
CDR3aa: CSGTGPRDNSPLHF

v_gene: TRBV7-2
abundance: few
j_gene: TRBJ1-1
len: 15
d_gene: TRBD1
CDR3nt: TGTGCCAGCAGCTACAGGGGGACCATGAACACTGAAGCTTTCTTT
CDR3aa: CASSYRGTMNTEAFF

v_gene: TRBV7-3
abundance: many
j_gene: TRBJ2-1
len: 15
d_gene: .
CDR3nt: TGTGCCAGCAGCGCGCCCGAGAGCTCCTACAATGAGCAGTTCTTC
CDR3aa: CASSAPESSYNEQFF

v_gene: TRBV7-9
abundance: many
j_gene: TRBJ2-1
len: 17
d_gene: TRBD2
CDR3nt: TGTGCCAGCAGCTACCCCATGGGCCAGCGGGGGTACAATGAGCAGTTCTTC
CDR3aa: CASSYPMGQRGYNEQFF

v_gene: TRBV20-1
abundance: many
j_gene: TRBJ2-1
len: 15
d_gene: TRBD2
CDR3nt: TGCAGTGCTAGTTCCGCGTCTAGCGGGATCAATGAGCAGTTCTTC
CDR3aa: CSASSASSGINEQFF

v_gene: TRBV30
abundance: .
j_gene: TRBJ1-2
len: 17
d_gene: .
CDR3nt: TGTGCCTGGAGTGTAGACGTAGGATTTGACTCGGGCTATGGCTACACCTTC
CDR3aa: CAWSVDVGFDSGYGYTF

v_gene: TRBV7-9
abundance: .
j_gene: TRBJ2-3
len: 15
d_gene: .
CDR3nt: TGTGCCAGCAGCCCGGCGGGCACTAGCACAGATACGCAGTATTTT
CDR3aa: CASSPAGTSTDTQYF

v_gene: TRBV4-2
abundance: many
j_gene: TRBJ2-1
len: 14
d_gene: .
CDR3nt: TGTGCCAGCAGCGGATGGGGACCGCGGGATGAGCAGTTCTTC
CDR3aa: CASSGWGPRDEQFF

v_gene: TRBV20-1
abundance: few
j_gene: TRBJ2-1
len: 15
d_gene: .
CDR3nt: TGCAGTGCTAGCCCAACACGTCCTCCCTACAATGAGCAGTTCTTC
CDR3aa: CSASPTRPPYNEQFF

v_gene: TRBV2
abundance: few
j_gene: TRBJ2-3
len: 16
d_gene: TRBD2
CDR3nt: TGTGCCAGCAGTACTTTACTAGCGGGAGTGAGAGATACGCAGTATTTT
CDR3aa: CASSTLLAGVRDTQYF

v_gene: TRBV5-1
abundance: many
j_gene: TRBJ2-3
len: 14
d_gene: .
CDR3nt: TGCGCCAGCAGCTTGCCCGGGACCAGAGATACGCAGTATTTT
CDR3aa: CASSLPGTRDTQYF

v_gene: TRBV27
abundance: many
j_gene: TRBJ2-2
len: 12
d_gene: .
CDR3nt: TGTGCCAGCCCTGAGTCGGGCGGGGAGCTGTTTTTT
CDR3aa: CASPESGGELFF

v_gene: TRBV28
abundance: many
j_gene: TRBJ1-2
len: 13
d_gene: .
CDR3nt: TGTGCCAGCAGTCGAGGGGTGTACTATGGCTACACCTTC
CDR3aa: CASSRGVYYGYTF

v_gene: TRBV6-1
abundance: .
j_gene: TRBJ1-5
len: 13
d_gene: .
CDR3nt: TGTGCCAGCAGAGCAGGGTTAGATCAGCCCCAGCATTTT
CDR3aa: CASRAGLDQPQHF

v_gene: TRBV18
abundance: many
j_gene: TRBJ2-5
len: 12
d_gene: TRBD2
CDR3nt: TGTGCCAGCTCACTTAGCGGGAGGCCCCAGTACTTC
CDR3aa: CASSLSGRPQYF

v_gene: TRBV2
abundance: .
j_gene: TRBJ1-1
len: 14
d_gene: TRBD1
CDR3nt: TGTGCCAGCAGCACCCGGACAGGGACAACTGAAGCTTTCTTT
CDR3aa: CASSTRTGTTEAFF

v_gene: TRBV2
abundance: .
j_gene: TRBJ2-5
len: 12
d_gene: TRBD2
CDR3nt: TGTGCCAGCCGGACTAGCGGGAGTGCGGTGTACTTC
CDR3aa: CASRTSGSAVYF

v_gene: TRBV9
abundance: .
j_gene: TRBJ1-2
len: 12
d_gene: .
CDR3nt: TGTGCCAGCAGGCGGGGGACTATCGGCTACACCTTC
CDR3aa: CASRRGTIGYTF

v_gene: TRBV10-3
abundance: .
j_gene: TRBJ2-1
len: 15
d_gene: TRBD2
CDR3nt: TGTGCCATCAGTGGGACTAGCGGGAATCTCAATGAGCAGTTCTTC
CDR3aa: CAISGTSGNLNEQFF

v_gene: TRBV20-1
abundance: many
j_gene: TRBJ2-3
len: 14
d_gene: .
CDR3nt: TGCAGTGCTAGAGATGGGGAGGTGACAGATACGCAGTATTTT
CDR3aa: CSARDGEVTDTQYF

v_gene: TRBV27
abundance: many
j_gene: TRBJ1-1
len: 14
d_gene: .
CDR3nt: TGTGCCAGCAGTTCCTCGACAGGGAACACTGAAGCTTTCTTT
CDR3aa: CASSSSTGNTEAFF

v_gene: TRBV11-2
abundance: many
j_gene: TRBJ2-7
len: 14
d_gene: .
CDR3nt: TGTGCCAGCAGCTTACTAGCCTCCGCAAGTGAGCAGTACTTC
CDR3aa: CASSLLASASEQYF

v_gene: TRBV28
abundance: many
j_gene: TRBJ2-5
len: 15
d_gene: .
CDR3nt: TGTGCCAGCAGTCCCCTCCCCCCGGGGGAAGAGACCCAGTACTTC
CDR3aa: CASSPLPPGEETQYF

v_gene: TRBV20-1
abundance: many
j_gene: TRBJ1-1
len: 13
d_gene: .
CDR3nt: TGCAGTGCTGAAGGGCGGTCGAACACTGAAGCTTTCTTT
CDR3aa: CSAEGRSNTEAFF

v_gene: TRBV2
abundance: many
j_gene: TRBJ1-6
len: 15
d_gene: .
CDR3nt: TGTGCCAGCAGTGCTCGGCTCTCGACGGATTCACCCCTCCACTTT
CDR3aa: CASSARLSTDSPLHF

v_gene: TRBV27
abundance: many
j_gene: TRBJ2-7
len: 15
d_gene: TRBD1
CDR3nt: TGTGCCAGCAGTCCGCGACAGGGTTTCACCTACGAGCAGTACTTC
CDR3aa: CASSPRQGFTYEQYF

v_gene: TRBV6-1
abundance: many
j_gene: TRBJ1-1
len: 15
d_gene: .
CDR3nt: TGTGCCAGTAGGACTCGGGAGCAGGGGAGCACTGAAGCTTTCTTT
CDR3aa: CASRTREQGSTEAFF

v_gene: TRBV6-6
abundance: .
j_gene: TRBJ1-4
len: 15
d_gene: .
CDR3nt: TGTGCCAGCAGTTACTTTCAAAGTCGTAATGAAAAACTGTTTTTT
CDR3aa: CASSYFQSRNEKLFF

v_gene: TRBV10-3
abundance: many
j_gene: TRBJ2-3
len: 16
d_gene: .
CDR3nt: TGTGCCATCAGTGAGTCGACTGCCGGGATGGAAGATACGCAGTATTTT
CDR3aa: CAISESTAGMEDTQYF

v_gene: TRBV30
abundance: many
j_gene: TRBJ2-4
len: 13
d_gene: .
CDR3nt: TGTGCCTGGAGTGTCGCCGTTTTAAACGTTCAGTACTTC
CDR3aa: CAWSVAVLNVQYF

v_gene: TRBV20-1
abundance: many
j_gene: TRBJ2-7
len: 12
d_gene: .
CDR3nt: TGCAGTGCTAGACCCTCGGAGGGCCTGCAGTACTTC
CDR3aa: CSARPSEGLQYF

v_gene: TRBV13
abundance: many
j_gene: TRBJ2-7
len: 14
d_gene: .
CDR3nt: TGTGCCAGCAGCGCCGGACACGGCTACTACGAGCAGTACTTC
CDR3aa: CASSAGHGYYEQYF

v_gene: TRBV7-3
abundance: many
j_gene: TRBJ2-1
len: 14
d_gene: TRBD2
CDR3nt: TGTGCCAGCAGCAGCGGGACTAGGGTCGATGAGCAGTTCTTC
CDR3aa: CASSSGTRVDEQFF

v_gene: TRBV7-9
abundance: .
j_gene: TRBJ2-2
len: 14
d_gene: .
CDR3nt: TGTGCCAGCAGCTTAGTTCCGTACACCGGGGAGCTGTTTTTT
CDR3aa: CASSLVPYTGELFF

v_gene: TRBV11-2
abundance: many
j_gene: TRBJ2-1
len: 16
d_gene: .
CDR3nt: TGTGCCAGCAGCTCCCGTGCGGACGGCTCCTACAATGAGCAGTTCTTC
CDR3aa: CASSSRADGSYNEQFF

v_gene: TRBV11-2
abundance: many
j_gene: TRBJ2-4
len: 14
d_gene: .
CDR3nt: TGTGCCAGCAGCTTATTAGAGGGCATTTACATTCAGTACTTC
CDR3aa: CASSLLEGIYIQYF

v_gene: TRBV19
abundance: .
j_gene: TRBJ2-5
len: 14
d_gene: TRBD1
CDR3nt: TGTGCCAGTAGTAGCCAGGGGGCACAGGAGACCCAGTACTTC
CDR3aa: CASSSQGAQETQYF

v_gene: TRBV6-5
abundance: few
j_gene: TRBJ2-7
len: 11
d_gene: .
CDR3nt: TGTGCCAGCAGTTGGGCAGGAGAGCAGTACTTC
CDR3aa: CASSWAGEQYF

v_gene: TRBV11-2
abundance: .
j_gene: TRBJ2-1
len: 16
d_gene: TRBD1
CDR3nt: TGTGCCAGCAGCTCGCGAACCGGGACAGTGGGCAATGAGCAGTTCTTC
CDR3aa: CASSSRTGTVGNEQFF